Below, one T cell receptor (beta chain) is given with its context. These data come from a study of blood T cell repertoires in COVID-19. Here immunoSEQ multiplex PCR was the method, and the copy in TCRdb shows in-frame clones only, minus some. The sample lists tens of thousands of clones, around four fifths seen once, with around 15% in the top ten. With 7 bases removed from V and 0 bases from J, the gap between germline ends came to 11 bases. Germline loops: CDR1 MRHNA, CDR2 SNTAGT. The CDR3 is 14 residues long. This clonotype originated in a human donor in a cohort sampled during active COVID-19. The sequencing input was peripheral blood. The chain joins TRBV6-4 to TRBJ2-3, with a tentative D call TRBD2 (6 bases). Here the CDR3 DNA reads TGTGCCAGCAACGGGGGACCTAGCACAGATACGCAGTATTTT. This sequence encodes CASNGGPSTDTQYF.